Below, 17 T cell receptor beta chains from the same sample are listed, as sequenced in a study of Ad26.COV2.S vaccination and SARS-CoV-2 variants. Repertoires were generated with immunoSEQ multiplex PCR, while TCRdb's copy carries only in-frame clones and drops some. The sample has some 450,000 clones, about 90% seen once. Sample treatment: about 20 received Ad26.COV2.S at low or high dose, single or two shots; 5 received placebo; per-sample allocation not given. Collection of the samples took place on day 63 after the first injection of vaccine or placebo. The sequencing here drew on peripheral blood, taken in a trial of Ad26.COV2.S vaccine versus placebo. These TCRs come from a person aged 18 to 59 who received the Ad26.COV2.S COVID-19 vaccine or a placebo.

The chain has TRBV4-1 and TRBJ2-4; D is unresolved. Germline-derived CDR1 and CDR2 are MGHRA and YSYEKL. With 5 bases removed from V and 7 bases from J, the gap between germline ends came to 6 bases. The CDR3 is made up of 11 amino acids. The CDR3 protein is CASSVRNIQYF. CDR3 nucleotide sequence: TGCGCCAGCAGCGTCAGGAACATTCAGTACTTC.

The chain is built from TRBV27 and TRBJ2-3; D unclear. Germline V CDR1 and CDR2: MNHEY, SMNVEV (reference sequence). This CDR3 region has 16 residues. Trimming shortened V by 0 bases and J by 0 bases, and 10 bases separated the two germline ends. The CDR3 here is CASSLSQLMSTDTQYF. CDR3 DNA sequence: TGTGCCAGCAGTTTATCACAGCTAATGAGCACAGATACGCAGTATTTT.

The CDR3 sequence: CASMGAANTEAFF. CDR3 nucleotides: TGCGCCAGCATGGGGGCAGCGAACACTGAAGCTTTCTTT. The chain recombines TRBV5-1 with TRBJ1-1; the D gene is possibly TRBD1 (6 bases). The germline V gene has CDR1 SGHRS and CDR2 YFSETQ. This CDR3 contains 13 residues. The germline V and J ends were trimmed by 6 bases and 1 base, with 10 bases remaining between them.

This clone occurred once. The chain carries TRBV9 and TRBJ2-5; tentatively, D is TRBD2 (5 bases). The V gene's germline CDR1 is SGDLS and CDR2 YYNGEE. V was shortened by 0 bases and J by 1 base, with 7 bases between the two germline ends. The CDR3 length is 14 residues. CDR3 DNA sequence: TGTGCCAGCAGCGTAGATCTAGCCCAAGAGACCCAGTACTTC. Encoded protein: CASSVDLAQETQYF.

The chain has TRBV5-1 and TRBJ1-1, with D possibly being TRBD1 (5 bases). V was shortened by 5 bases and J by 1 base, with 12 bases between the two germline ends. This CDR3 comprises 14 residues. Germline values: CDR1 SGHRS, CDR2 YFSETQ. The CDR3 region is CASRTDSANTEAFF. In DNA form, the CDR3 reads TGCGCCAGCAGAACAGACAGCGCGAACACTGAAGCTTTCTTT.

This sequence joins TRBV9 and TRBJ2-3, with 14 bases identical to TRBD2. The CDR3 has 17 residues. The J segment lost 2 bases and the V segment lost 3 bases, leaving 5 bases of the junction unmatched. The germline CDR1 and CDR2 sequences are SGDLS and YYNGEE. The CDR3 sequence is CASSAGLAGGNTDTQYF. In nucleotides, the CDR3 is TGTGCCAGCAGCGCCGGACTAGCGGGGGGTAACACAGATACGCAGTATTTT.

This chain joins TRBV28 and TRBJ2-1; the D is unclear. V lost 2 bases and J 3 bases, leaving 2 bases between the germline ends. The CDR3 runs 12 residues. Germline CDR1 reads MDHEN; CDR2 reads SYDVKM. CDR3 residues: CASSLDYNEQFF. Written as DNA, the CDR3 is TGTGCCAGCAGTTTAGACTACAATGAGCAGTTCTTC.

The rearrangement joins TRBV28 to TRBJ1-3; 7 bases are a match to TRBD1. CDR1 is MDHEN, CDR2 SYDVKM, per germline. The CDR3 has 16 amino acids. V was clipped by 2 bases and J by 0 bases; unmatched bases: 4. The chain's CDR3 is CASSLVGDSSGNTIYF. CDR3 DNA: TGTGCCAGCAGTTTAGTGGGGGACAGCTCTGGAAACACCATATATTTT.

The rearrangement links TRBV7-2 to TRBJ1-2; TRBD1 matches 11 bases. The CDR3 runs to 16 residues. Trimming took 11 bases from V and 7 from J; bases not matched to a gene: 18. The germline gives CDR1 SGHTA, CDR2 FQGNSA. CDR3 nucleotide sequence: TGTGCCGGAAGGGGGACAGGGGGAGGACTAAAGGGTGGCTACACCTTC. This gives the protein CAGRGTGGGLKGGYTF. The full variable domain, with the rest looked up from reference TRBV7-2 and TRBJ1-2, is GAGVSQSPSNKVTEKGKDVELRCDPISGHTALYWYRQSLGQGLEFLIYFQGNSAPDKSGLPSDRFSAERTGGSVSTLTIQRTQQEDSAVYLCAGRGTGGGLKGGYTFGSGTRLTVV.

The chain joins TRBV5-6 to TRBJ2-1, with a possible D match to TRBD1 (6 bases). The germline V gene encodes CDR1 SGHDT and CDR2 YYEEEE. Trimming took 0 bases from V and 5 from J, leaving 12 bases between them. The length of the CDR3 is 15 residues. CDR3 residues: CASSLGGGTDNEQFF. The CDR3 bases are TGTGCCAGCAGCTTGGGTGGGGGCACAGACAATGAGCAGTTCTTC.

This chain uses TRBV28 with TRBJ2-7, with D perhaps assigned TRBD1 or TRBD2 (5 bases each). The CDR3 totals 14 residues. The V gene lost 4 bases and the J gene lost 0 bases, with 10 bases spanning the gap. The germline gives CDR1 MDHEN, CDR2 SYDVKM. For the CDR3, the DNA is TGTGCCAGCAGTTATCGGGGCCTCTCCTACGAGCAGTACTTC. It yields the protein CASSYRGLSYEQYF.

The chain joins TRBV19 to TRBJ2-7; possibly TRBD2 for D (6 bases). Trimming removed 4 bases at V and 2 bases at J, with 15 bases between. The CDR3 is 15 amino acids. CDR1 is LNHDA, CDR2 SQIVND, per germline (reference sequence). The CDR3: CASSTLTRTPYEQYF. DNA of the CDR3: TGTGCCAGTAGTACCCTGACTAGGACCCCCTACGAGCAGTACTTC.

The J gene is TRBJ2-7, the V gene TRBV2, with D unclear. CDR1 and CDR2 from the germline V gene are SNHLY and FYNNEI. The CDR3 loop spans 11 amino acids. Trimming cost V 8 bases and J 2 bases, with 7 bases left between them. CDR3 in DNA: TGTGCCAGCGCAGAGGCCTACGAGCAGTACTTC. Amino acid sequence: CASAEAYEQYF.

CDR3 coding DNA: TGTGCCAGCCGCGGGGCTAGCGGGCGGGGGGAGCAGTACTTC. It codes for CASRGASGRGEQYF. The chain joins TRBV2 to TRBJ2-7; TRBD2 agrees at 8 bases. Germline V lookup: CDR1 SNHLY, CDR2 FYNNEI. The CDR3 contains 14 residues. V lost 8 bases and J lost 7; bases outside the gene matches: 13.

The chain is built from TRBV5-1 and TRBJ1-1, with D perhaps TRBD1 (5 bases). This CDR3 contains 13 residues. The V gene lost 6 bases and the J gene lost 2 bases, with 11 bases spanning the gap. Germline V gives CDR1 SGHRS, CDR2 YFSETQ. The DNA of the CDR3 is TGCGCCAGCAATTTAGGGGTAAACACTGAAGCTTTCTTT. Translation: CASNLGVNTEAFF.

The rearrangement joins TRBV3-1 (or the pseudogene TRBV3-2) to TRBJ2-7; no reliable D call. Germline V gene lookup returns CDR1 LGHDT and CDR2 YNNKEL (reference sequence). This CDR3 comprises 14 residues. V lost 0 bases and J lost 9, with 15 bases in between. CDR3 nucleotide sequence: TGTGCCAGCAGCCAAGAATTGACGGTGTGCGGGCAGTACTTC. This sequence encodes CASSQELTVCGQYF.

This sequence joins TRBV7-2 and TRBJ2-3; 10 nucleotides align to TRBD2. The length of the CDR3 is 16 residues. The V segment lost 5 bases and the J segment 1 base; nucleotides outside the gene matches: 6. Germline V lookup: CDR1 SGHTA, CDR2 FQGNSA. CDR3 sequence reads: CASSLLAGAGTDTQYF. The DNA for the CDR3 is TGTGCCAGCAGCCTTCTAGCGGGAGCGGGCACAGATACGCAGTATTTT.